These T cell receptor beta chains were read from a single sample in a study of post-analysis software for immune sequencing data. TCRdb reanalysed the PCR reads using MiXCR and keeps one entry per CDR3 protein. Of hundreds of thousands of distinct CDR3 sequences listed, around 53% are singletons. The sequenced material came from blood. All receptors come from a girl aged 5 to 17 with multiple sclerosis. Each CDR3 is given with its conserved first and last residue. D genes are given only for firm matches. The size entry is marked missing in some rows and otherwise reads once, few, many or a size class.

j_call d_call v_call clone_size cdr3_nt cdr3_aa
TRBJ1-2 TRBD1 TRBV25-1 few TGTGCCAGCAGTGGGTGGGACAGCCCCGGCTATGGCTACACCTTC CASSGWDSPGYGYTF
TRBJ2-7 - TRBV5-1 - TGCGCCAGCAGCTCCTTGGATCCCCCCTACGAGCAGTACTTC CASSSLDPPYEQYF
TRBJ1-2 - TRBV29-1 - TGCAGCGTTTCAGGGGCGTATGGCTACACCTTC CSVSGAYGYTF
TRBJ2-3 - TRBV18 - TGTGCCAGCTCACCGAGCATAGATACGCAGTATTTT CASSPSIDTQYF
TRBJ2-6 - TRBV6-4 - TGTGCCAGCAGTACCGGGAGCCTCGGGGCTGGGGCCAACGTCCTGACTTTC CASSTGSLGAGANVLTF
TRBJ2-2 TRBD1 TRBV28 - TGTGCCAGCAACGGACAGGGACCGCTGTTTTTT CASNGQGPLFF
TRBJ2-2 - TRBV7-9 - TGTGCCAGCAGCTGGACCGACGGGACCGGGGAGCTGTTTTTT CASSWTDGTGELFF
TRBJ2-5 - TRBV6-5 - TGTGCCAGCAGTTACGAAGGACAAGTCCAAGAGACCCAGTACTTC CASSYEGQVQETQYF
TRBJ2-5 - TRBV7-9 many TGTGCCAGCCGGAGACAAGAGACCCAGTACTTC CASRRQETQYF
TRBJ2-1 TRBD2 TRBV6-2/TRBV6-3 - TGTGCCAGCAGTTACGCGCGGGGGATCTACAATGAGCAGTTCTTC CASSYARGIYNEQFF
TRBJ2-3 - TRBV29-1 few TGCAGCGCCGAGCAGCCTAGGAGGGGAGGCACAGATACGCAGTATTTT CSAEQPRRGGTDTQYF
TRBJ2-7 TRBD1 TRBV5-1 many TGTGCCAGCTCACCAAGGACAGGGGGCTCCTACGAGCAGTACTTC CASSPRTGGSYEQYF
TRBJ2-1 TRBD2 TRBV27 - TGTGCCAGCAGCCCCTCCCTAGCGGGAGCCCACAATGAGCAGTTCTTC CASSPSLAGAHNEQFF
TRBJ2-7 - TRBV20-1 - TGCAGTGCTAGATTGTCGGGGACGTCCTACGAGCAGTACTTC CSARLSGTSYEQYF
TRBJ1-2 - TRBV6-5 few TGTGCCAGCAGTTATGGCTCAATAGATGGCTACACCTTC CASSYGSIDGYTF
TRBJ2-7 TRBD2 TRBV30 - TGTGCCTGGAGTGTCGGCGTCGGGACTAGTCGCGACGAGCAGTACTTC CAWSVGVGTSRDEQYF